The rows below give T cell receptor beta chains drawn from one sample of a study of T cells in Graves' hyperthyroidism and ophthalmopathy. TCRdb fed the multiplex PCR reads into MiXCR, producing one record per CDR3 protein. The data contain around 570,000 distinct CDR3 sequences, just under 20% of them singletons. Material for sequencing was blood. These TCRs come from a man in his forties or fifties with Graves' ophthalmopathy. The CDR3 runs from the conserved cysteine through the conserved F or W. Fields, in order: CDR3 length, J gene, clone size, D gene, V gene, CDR3 protein, CDR3 DNA. The D gene is left open where the match is weak. Some rows mark clone size as missing; the rest say once, few, many or name a class of expanded clone.

>13|TRBJ2-3|-|TRBD2|TRBV20-1
CSVSGGGIDTQYF
TGCAGTGTTAGCGGGGGAGGCATAGATACGCAGTATTTT
>14|TRBJ1-1|many|TRBD1|TRBV10-3
CAIRGGQAGTEAFF
TGTGCCATCAGGGGGGGACAGGCGGGCACTGAAGCTTTCTTT
>14|TRBJ1-6|few|-|TRBV13
CASSQTGTNSPLHF
TGTGCCAGCAGCCAAACAGGGACGAATTCACCCCTCCACTTT
>15|TRBJ2-7|many|TRBD1|TRBV5-1
CASSLAGTGGYEQYF
TGCGCCAGCAGCTTGGCCGGGACAGGGGGCTACGAGCAGTACTTC
>13|TRBJ1-2|-|-|TRBV7-9
CASSKDSDYGYTF
TGTGCCAGCAGCAAGGACAGCGACTATGGCTACACCTTC
>16|TRBJ2-1|few|TRBD2|TRBV18
CASSPSASGGEGEQFF
TGTGCCAGCTCACCCTCGGCTAGCGGGGGGGAGGGTGAGCAGTTCTTC
>14|TRBJ2-1|few|TRBD2|TRBV6-2/TRBV6-3
CASTPGGPYNEQFF
TGTGCCAGCACCCCGGGGGGGCCCTACAATGAGCAGTTCTTC
>15|TRBJ2-1|-|-|TRBV27
CASSFLDRLGNEQFF
TGTGCCAGCAGTTTCCTCGACAGGCTGGGCAATGAGCAGTTCTTC
>13|TRBJ2-5|-|TRBD1|TRBV6-9
CASSWGQKATQYF
TGTGCCAGCAGTTGGGGACAGAAAGCGACCCAGTACTTC
>14|TRBJ2-1|-|TRBD2|TRBV6-1
CASSEIRGPGLVFF
TGTGCCAGCAGTGAAATACGGGGACCGGGACTAGTGTTCTTC
>11|TRBJ1-2|-|-|TRBV6-1
CASRRNWGYTF
TGTGCCAGCAGACGCAACTGGGGCTACACCTTC